This T cell receptor (beta chain) was recorded in a study of T cells in Graves' hyperthyroidism and ophthalmopathy. What was amplified from RNA transcripts were TCR beta CDR3 regions. During a first-round RT-PCR of the TCR CDR3, the HTBI primer set was used. TCRdb re-called the multiplex PCR reads through MiXCR, storing one row per CDR3 protein. The table includes about 380,000 distinct CDR3 sequences, 18% detected once. This clonotype has more than one count but fewer than ten. This CDR3 contains 14 residues. V lost 6 bases and J lost 5; bases outside the gene matches: 8. CDR1 is MNHNS and CDR2 is SASEGT in the germline V gene.

Sequenced sample: blood. The receptor was isolated from a man younger than 30 with Graves' ophthalmopathy. V is TRBV6-1 and J is TRBJ2-7, with 9 bases identical to TRBD1. The CDR3 nucleotides read TGTGCCAGCAGGCCCGGGACAGGGCGTCACGAGCAGTACTTC. The encoded protein is CASRPGTGRHEQYF.